This entry lists 13 T cell receptor beta chains sequenced from one sample in a study of cytomegalovirus exposure and HLA in healthy donors (dated by TCRdb to about 2017). Library construction relied on the immunoSEQ multiplex PCR assay. A mixture of 60 forward primers for TCR Vbeta segments and 13 reverse primers for TCR Jbeta segments was used in the multiplex PCR. Drawn from immuneACCESS, this table holds only the in-frame rearrangements with V and J called that TCRdb kept. Clones are partly lost; checked studies trace under half to an unresolved V gene and leave the rest unexplained. The sample table holds 150,000 to 200,000 clones, of which 70% to 80% were seen once. Nearly 4.5% of the sample rests with the top ten. The sequencing sample was made of PBMCs. The receptors were gathered from a woman in her twenties or thirties in good health and CMV-seropositive.

The chain carries TRBV7-9 and TRBJ2-3; a weak D match, TRBD1 (5 bases). Deletions cut 5 bases from V and 10 bases from J, with 10 bases between. CDR1 and CDR2 from the germline V gene are SEHNR and FQNEAQ (reference sequence). The CDR3 extends over 11 amino acids. CDR3 sequence reads: CASSLDRAQYF. In DNA, the CDR3 is TGTGCCAGCAGCCTCGACAGAGCGCAGTATTTT. The whole variable domain, filled in from reference TRBV7-9 and TRBJ2-3, reads DTGVSQNPRHKITKRGQNVTFRCDPISEHNRLYWYRQTLGQGPEFLTYFQNEAQLEKSRLLSDRFSAERPKGSFSTLEIQRTEQGDSAMYLCASSLDRAQYFGPGTRLTVL.

The chain uses TRBV7-8 and TRBJ2-7; D remains ambiguous. Trimming cost V 0 bases and J 7 bases, with 13 bases left between them. The CDR3 length is 14 residues. The germline CDR1 and CDR2 sequences are SGHVS and FQNEAQ. CDR3: CASSLAAAPLEQYF. CDR3 sequence (DNA): TGTGCCAGCAGCTTAGCGGCCGCCCCGTTAGAGCAGTACTTC.

CDR3 bases: TGTGCCAGCTCATCCGGACTAGCGGGAGAATCCTACAATGAGCAGTTCTTC. Translating gives CASSSGLAGESYNEQFF. The rearrangement links TRBV18 to TRBJ2-1; 13 bases are shared with TRBD2. Looked up from germline, CDR1 is KGHSH and CDR2 is LQKENI. The CDR3 loop spans 17 amino acids. The junction had 5 bases not matched to a gene; V was cut back by 5 bases and J by 1 base.

This clone was observed a handful of times. The same CDR3 also results from other DNA sequences found in this sample. V and J are TRBV9 and TRBJ2-7; the match to TRBD2 covers 14 bases. The V gene's germline CDR1 is SGDLS and CDR2 YYNGEE. The CDR3 contains 15 residues. The V segment lost 0 bases and the J segment 5 bases; nucleotides outside the gene matches: 1. The CDR3, as DNA: TGTGCCAGCAGCGTAGGGGGACTAGCGGGAGACGAGCAGTACTTC. Amino acids: CASSVGGLAGDEQYF.

V usage is TRBV6-6 and J usage is TRBJ2-3; D not resolved. The germline CDR1 and CDR2 sequences are MNHNY and SVGAGI (reference sequence). This CDR3 is 12 amino acids long. Trimming pared 2 bases from V and 5 bases from J, leaving 5 bases between. CDR3: CASSYLGDTQYF. The CDR3 DNA follows: TGTGCCAGCAGTTACCTCGGAGATACGCAGTATTTT.

The gene calls are TRBV27 and TRBJ1-1; D possibly corresponds to TRBD1 (6 bases). CDR1 is MNHEY, CDR2 SMNVEV, per germline (reference sequence). The ends were cut back, 6 bases at V and 1 base at J, with 15 bases in the middle. This CDR3 has 15 amino acids. This CDR3 reads CASSSLQGRNTEAFF. The CDR3 nucleotides read TGTGCCAGCAGCAGTTTACAGGGACGGAACACTGAAGCTTTCTTT.

The chain carries TRBV6-4 and TRBJ2-1, with a weak D call TRBD2 (5 bases). Trimming took off 5 bases at V and 5 bases at J, with 19 bases between the two ends. Germline CDR1 is MRHNA and CDR2 is SNTAGT. This CDR3 contains 16 residues. In nucleotides, the CDR3 is TGTGCCAGCAGTCCACGGGCTAGCAGCTCACACAATGAGCAGTTCTTC. Translating gives CASSPRASSSHNEQFF.

This clone turned up a few times. The chain has TRBV20-1 and TRBJ1-2; D perhaps matches TRBD1 (6 bases). CDR1 DFQATT and CDR2 SNEGSKA come from the germline V gene (reference sequence). The CDR3 is made up of 11 amino acids. CDR3 nucleotides: TGCAGCGGGGGGCGCGGTTATGGCTACACCTTC. It specifies CSGGRGYGYTF.

This rearrangement joins TRBV12-5 to TRBJ2-7; possibly TRBD2 for D (6 bases). Germline CDR1 reads LGHNT; CDR2 reads FRNRAP. Trimming pared 3 bases from V and 7 bases from J, leaving 22 bases between. This CDR3 comprises 16 residues. Here the CDR3 DNA reads TGTGCTAGTGGTTTAAGTCAGGAGGGTCCCCTTGGGGAGCAGTACTTC. Encoded protein: CASGLSQEGPLGEQYF.

There are a few counts of this clone. The V call is TRBV2, the J call TRBJ2-4; possible D gene TRBD1, 6 bases. This CDR3 contains 16 residues. Germline lookup yields CDR1 SNHLY and CDR2 FYNNEI. Trimming removed 5 bases from V and 1 base from J, with 15 bases in between. The CDR3 loop is CASSPRPGVAKNIQYF. The CDR3 coding sequence is TGTGCCAGCAGTCCCAGACCAGGGGTCGCCAAAAACATTCAGTACTTC.

The chain is built from TRBV6-6 and TRBJ1-1; 8 bases align to TRBD1. J gave up 0 bases and V 4 bases, and 7 bases lay outside the gene matches. Per germline, CDR1 MNHNY and CDR2 SVGAGI (reference sequence). The CDR3 extends over 16 amino acids. CDR3 in amino acids: CASSFPTGDVNTEAFF. The CDR3 DNA follows: TGTGCCAGCAGTTTTCCGACAGGGGACGTGAACACTGAAGCTTTCTTT.

The gene calls are TRBV15 and TRBJ2-3; a weak D match, TRBD1 (5 bases). The germline CDR1 and CDR2 sequences are LNHNV and YYDKDF (reference sequence). The CDR3 is made up of 14 amino acids. Between the trimmed V and J ends, which lost 3 bases and 13 bases, there was a span of 20 bases. Here the CDR3 DNA reads TGTGCCACCAGCAGGAACCGAAACAGGTTTCCCGAGTATTTT. This sequence encodes CATSRNRNRFPEYF.

This sequence joins TRBV4-3 and TRBJ1-1; the D gene is possibly TRBD1 (6 bases). V gave up 6 bases and J gave up 0 bases, with 11 bases separating them. Germline V CDR1 and CDR2: LGHNA, YSLEER. This CDR3 has 14 amino acids. The CDR3 loop reads CASREGGVNTEAFF. As DNA, the CDR3 is TGCGCCAGCAGGGAGGGGGGGGTGAACACTGAAGCTTTCTTT.